This T cell receptor beta chain was found in a study of radiotherapy plus CTLA-4 blockade in lung cancer. With ipilimumab providing CTLA-4 blockade, focal radiation was administered to patients who had chemo-refractory metastatic non-small-cell lung cancer. Study results and caveats: Clones of tumor-derived TCRs expanded in blood after radiotherapy plus ipilimumab.

Details on this clone: Its target is not known.

Profiling relied on immunoSEQ multiplex PCR, and the TCRdb table lists in-frame clones only, not all of them. The sample has 80,000 to 100,000 clones, 82% seen once. CDR1 is SGHVS, CDR2 FNYEAQ, per germline. The trim removed 1 base at V and 10 bases at J, leaving 1 base unmatched. This CDR3 spans 13 amino acids. The chain employs TRBV7-6 and TRBJ2-1; TRBD2 matches at 10 bases. Sequencing used peripheral blood, obtained from a patient treated with radiotherapy plus ipilimumab. The TCR comes from a human donor with non-small cell lung cancer who had a partial response to radiotherapy plus ipilimumab. The CDR3 bases are TGTGCCAGCAGCTTAGAACTAGCGGGAGAGCAGTTCTTC. Translated, it gives CASSLELAGEQFF. The variable domain in full, with the rest retrieved from reference TRBV7-6 and TRBJ2-1, is GAGVSQSPRYKVTKRGQDVALRCDPISGHVSLYWYRQALGQGPEFLTYFNYEAQQDKSGLPNDRFSAERPEGSISTLTIQRTEQRDSAMYRCASSLELAGEQFFGPGTRLTVL.